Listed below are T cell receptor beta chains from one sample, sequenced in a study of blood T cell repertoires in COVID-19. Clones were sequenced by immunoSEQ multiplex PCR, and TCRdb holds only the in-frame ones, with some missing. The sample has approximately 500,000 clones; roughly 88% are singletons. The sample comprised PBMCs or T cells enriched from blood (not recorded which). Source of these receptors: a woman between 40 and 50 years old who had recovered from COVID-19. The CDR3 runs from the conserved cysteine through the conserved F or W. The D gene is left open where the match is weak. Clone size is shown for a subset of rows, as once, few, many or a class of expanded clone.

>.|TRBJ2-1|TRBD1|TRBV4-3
CASSQFTGGAFSEQFF
TGCGCCAGCAGCCAATTCACAGGGGGCGCTTTTAGTGAGCAGTTCTTC
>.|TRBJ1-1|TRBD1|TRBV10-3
CAISESLGAGGRTEAFF
TGTGCCATCAGTGAGTCTTTAGGAGCAGGGGGGCGCACTGAAGCTTTCTTT
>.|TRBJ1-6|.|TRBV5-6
CASSLTPSSGNSPLHF
TGTGCCAGCAGCCTCACCCCATCGAGCGGAAATTCACCCCTCCACTTT
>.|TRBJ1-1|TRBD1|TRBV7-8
CASSLAQVRGHTEAFF
TGTGCCAGCAGCTTAGCGCAGGTCAGGGGGCACACTGAAGCTTTCTTT
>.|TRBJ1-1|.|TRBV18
CASSPPGGWTEAFF
TGTGCCAGCTCACCTCCGGGGGGTTGGACTGAAGCTTTCTTT
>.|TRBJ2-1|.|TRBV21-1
CASSNPEGSNNEQFF
TGTGCCAGCAGCAACCCAGAGGGAAGCAACAATGAGCAGTTCTTC
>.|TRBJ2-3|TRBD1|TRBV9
CASSVVRGSIDTQYF
TGTGCCAGCAGCGTAGTCAGGGGGTCAATAGATACGCAGTATTTT
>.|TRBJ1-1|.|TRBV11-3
CASSPPRVNTEAFF
TGTGCCAGCAGCCCCCCCAGGGTGAACACTGAAGCTTTCTTT
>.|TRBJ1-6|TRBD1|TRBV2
CASSDQGQLNSPLHF
TGTGCCAGCAGTGACCAGGGACAGCTTAATTCACCCCTCCACTTT
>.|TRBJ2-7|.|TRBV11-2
CASSVRVGHLYEQYF
TGTGCCAGCAGCGTTAGGGTCGGACACCTCTACGAGCAGTACTTC
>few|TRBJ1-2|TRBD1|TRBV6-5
CASRKIWTGQRGYTF
TGTGCCAGCAGGAAGATTTGGACAGGGCAGAGAGGCTACACCTTC
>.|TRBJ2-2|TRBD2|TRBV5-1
CASSGSGGLGELFF
TGCGCCAGCAGCGGGTCGGGAGGATTGGGGGAGCTGTTTTTT
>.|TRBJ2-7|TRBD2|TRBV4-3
CASSLILAGSYEQYF
TGCGCCAGCAGCCTAATTCTAGCGGGTTCCTACGAGCAGTACTTC
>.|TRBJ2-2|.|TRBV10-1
CASSLRTFTGELFF
TGCGCCAGCAGCCTACGGACATTCACCGGGGAGCTGTTTTTT
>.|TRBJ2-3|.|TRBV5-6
CASSWEAGTSTDTQYF
TGTGCCAGCAGCTGGGAAGCCGGGACTAGCACAGATACGCAGTATTTT
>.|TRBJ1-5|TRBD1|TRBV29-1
CSVTGGGNQPQHF
TGCAGCGTGACAGGGGGAGGCAATCAGCCCCAGCATTTT
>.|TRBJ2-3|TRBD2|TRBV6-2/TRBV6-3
CASSTRTSGSPDTQYF
TGTGCCAGCAGTACGCGGACTAGCGGGAGTCCAGATACGCAGTATTTT
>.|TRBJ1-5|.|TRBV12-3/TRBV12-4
CASSQTVGPQHF
TGTGCCAGCAGCCAGACAGTCGGGCCCCAGCATTTT
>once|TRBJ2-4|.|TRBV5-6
CASSSRTAGNIQYF
TGTGCCAGCAGCTCACGTACGGCGGGAAACATTCAGTACTTC
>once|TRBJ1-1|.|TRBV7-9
CASSQIRGHHTEAFF
TGTGCCAGCAGCCAAATACGAGGACACCACACTGAAGCTTTCTTT
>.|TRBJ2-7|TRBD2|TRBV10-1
CASSVGLPGGDEQYF
TGCGCCAGCAGTGTGGGACTCCCGGGAGGGGACGAGCAGTACTTC
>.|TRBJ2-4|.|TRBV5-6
CASSLEQYSKNIQYF
TGTGCCAGCAGCTTGGAGCAGTACAGCAAAAACATTCAGTACTTC
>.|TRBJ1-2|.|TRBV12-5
CASGETTAGYAYGYTF
TGTGCTAGTGGAGAGACGACAGCGGGCTATGCCTATGGCTACACCTTC
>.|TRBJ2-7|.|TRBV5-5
CASSLAGVDYEQYF
TGTGCCAGCAGCTTGGCCGGAGTCGATTACGAGCAGTACTTC
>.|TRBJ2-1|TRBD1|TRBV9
CASSDRQGFSNEQFF
TGTGCCAGCAGCGACCGACAGGGGTTCTCGAATGAGCAGTTCTTC
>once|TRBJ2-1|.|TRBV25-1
CASSGAGSYNEQFF
TGTGCCAGCAGTGGGGCGGGGTCCTACAATGAGCAGTTCTTC
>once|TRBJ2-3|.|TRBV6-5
CASRGGQLTLDTQYF
TGTGCCAGCAGGGGGGGACAGCTTACCTTAGATACGCAGTATTTT
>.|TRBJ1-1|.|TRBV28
CASSLVGAINTEAFF
TGTGCCAGCAGTTTAGTGGGGGCGATTAACACTGAAGCTTTCTTT
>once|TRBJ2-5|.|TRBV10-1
CASSESGGGGLQETQYF
TGCGCCAGCAGTGAGTCGGGGGGAGGCGGCCTCCAAGAGACCCAGTACTTC
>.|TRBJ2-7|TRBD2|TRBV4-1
CASRHRTSGSYEQYF
TGCGCCAGCAGACATCGGACTAGCGGCTCCTACGAGCAGTACTTC
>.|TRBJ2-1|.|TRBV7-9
CASSFTGIHEQFF
TGTGCCAGCAGCTTTACAGGGATCCATGAGCAGTTCTTC
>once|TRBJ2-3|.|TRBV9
CASSVGLTDTQYF
TGTGCCAGCAGCGTAGGGCTCACAGATACGCAGTATTTT
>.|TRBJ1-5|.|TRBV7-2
CASRGGSNQPQHF
TGTGCCAGCAGAGGGGGATCCAATCAGCCCCAGCATTTT
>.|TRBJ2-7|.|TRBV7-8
CASSPPSGTREQYF
TGTGCCAGCAGCCCACCCTCTGGTACTAGAGAGCAGTACTTC
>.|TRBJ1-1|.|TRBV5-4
CASSSRILNTEAFF
TGTGCCAGCAGCTCCAGGATTCTGAACACTGAAGCTTTCTTT
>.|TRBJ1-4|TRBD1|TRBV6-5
CASNKQGANEKLFF
TGTGCCAGCAATAAACAGGGGGCTAATGAAAAACTGTTTTTT
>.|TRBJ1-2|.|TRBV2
CASSEEAGLWLNYGYTF
TGTGCCAGCAGTGAAGAAGCGGGGTTATGGCTTAACTATGGCTACACCTTC
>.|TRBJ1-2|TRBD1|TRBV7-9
CASSLQGHRGAGYTF
TGTGCCAGCAGCTTACAGGGGCACAGGGGTGCGGGCTACACCTTC
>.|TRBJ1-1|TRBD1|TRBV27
CASSTMRDRGFNTEAFF
TGTGCCAGCAGTACCATGAGGGACAGGGGGTTTAACACTGAAGCTTTCTTT
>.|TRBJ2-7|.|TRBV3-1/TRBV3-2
CASSQGSLFDILTYEQYF
TGTGCCAGCAGCCAAGGATCCCTCTTCGACATACTTACCTACGAGCAGTACTTC
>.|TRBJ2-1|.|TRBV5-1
CASSLEGLYNEQFF
TGCGCCAGCAGCTTGGAGGGACTCTACAATGAGCAGTTCTTC
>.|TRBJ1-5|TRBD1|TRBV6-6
CASSTPRTGDIRAQHF
TGTGCCAGCAGTACTCCCAGGACAGGGGATATCAGGGCCCAGCATTTT
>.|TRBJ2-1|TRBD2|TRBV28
CASSLLAGGQSEQFF
TGTGCCAGCAGTTTACTAGCGGGAGGGCAGAGTGAGCAGTTCTTC
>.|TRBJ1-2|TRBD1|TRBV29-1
CSVRQGYGYTF
TGCAGCGTACGACAGGGCTATGGCTACACCTTC
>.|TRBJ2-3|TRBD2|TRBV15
CATSRGLAGRTDTQYF
TGTGCCACCAGCAGAGGACTAGCGGGGCGCACAGATACGCAGTATTTT
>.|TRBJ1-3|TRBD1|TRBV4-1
CASSQTGGRGNTIYF
TGCGCCAGCAGCCAAACAGGGGGCAGGGGAAACACCATATATTTT
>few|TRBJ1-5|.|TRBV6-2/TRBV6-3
CASSYSRGGAFSNQPQHF
TGTGCCAGCAGTTACTCGCGAGGGGGGGCATTTAGCAATCAGCCCCAGCATTTT
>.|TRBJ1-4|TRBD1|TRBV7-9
CASSSRGQGANEKLFF
TGTGCCAGCAGCTCAAGAGGACAGGGTGCTAATGAAAAACTGTTTTTT
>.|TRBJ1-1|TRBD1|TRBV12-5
CASGLGQGGNTEAFF
TGTGCTAGTGGTTTGGGACAGGGGGGGAACACTGAAGCTTTCTTT
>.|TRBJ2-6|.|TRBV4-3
CASSQARGSSGANVLTF
TGCGCCAGCAGCCAAGCGCGGGGTTCCTCTGGGGCCAACGTCCTGACTTTC
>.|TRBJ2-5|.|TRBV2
CATVQRGETQYF
TGTGCCACTGTACAAAGGGGGGAGACCCAGTACTTC
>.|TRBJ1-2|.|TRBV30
CAWSAGQYYGYTF
TGTGCCTGGAGTGCAGGACAGTACTATGGCTACACCTTC
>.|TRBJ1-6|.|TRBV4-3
CASSQGRGGLYNSPLHF
TGCGCCAGCAGCCAAGGTCGGGGGGGACTTTATAATTCACCCCTCCACTTT
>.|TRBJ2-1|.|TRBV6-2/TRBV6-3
CASSPRYNEQFF
TGTGCCAGCAGTCCCCGGTACAATGAGCAGTTCTTC